The 10 T cell receptor beta chains reported below all come from one sample, sequenced in a study of spatial heterogeneity in lung cancer. Time point: sample taken at primary tumor resection. Unsorted tumor, nontumor lung tissue or cryopreserved PBMC supplied the whole RNA. MiXCR, applied by TCRdb to the 5' RACE reads, yields one record per CDR3 protein. In the table there are about 23,000 distinct CDR3 sequences, 4% to 6% of which are singletons. The specimen comprised PBMCs, sampled at surgery. The source is a male donor with early-stage non-small cell lung cancer.

This clonotype was counted at least ten times. The chain uses TRBV11-2 and TRBJ2-1; D may be TRBD2 (5 bases). Germline assignment: CDR1 SGHAT and CDR2 FQNNGV. The CDR3 has 13 residues. The V end lost 7 bases, the J end lost 10 bases, and 17 bases lay between the germline ends. The chain's CDR3 is CASTSSLAREQFF. In nucleotides, the CDR3 is TGTGCCAGCACCTCCTCCCTAGCCCGCGAGCAGTTCTTC.

This clonotype was seen repeatedly, ten times or more. The chain carries TRBV20-1 and TRBJ2-3, with 10 nucleotides matching TRBD2. The CDR3 is 15 amino acids. The ends lost 4 bases at V and 0 bases at J; junction bases unmatched: 4. Germline loops: CDR1 DFQATT, CDR2 SNEGSKA (reference sequence). For the CDR3, the DNA is TGCAGTGCTAAGGGGACTAGCGCAAGCACAGATACGCAGTATTTT. It codes for CSAKGTSASTDTQYF.

This clonotype was detected ten times or more. The chain couples TRBV24-1 to TRBJ2-1; 11 positions agree with TRBD2. The CDR3 has 14 residues. Germline CDR1 and CDR2: KGHDR and SFDVKD. V was pared by 0 bases and J by 15 bases, with 6 bases of the junction left unmatched. This CDR3 reads CATSDLRASGGRFF. The CDR3 DNA reads TGTGCCACCAGTGATTTGCGGGCTAGCGGGGGGAGGTTCTTC.

The sample holds many counts of this clonotype. J is TRBJ1-2 and V is TRBV6-6; 7 bases are shared with TRBD1. The CDR3 runs 14 residues. After removal of 7 bases from V and 4 bases from J, the junction contained 9 bases not matched to a gene. Per the germline V gene, CDR1 is MNHNY and CDR2 is SVGAGI (reference sequence). The CDR3 DNA is TGTGCCAGCATATCCTCCAGGGGGAGCTATGGCTACACCTTC. As protein: CASISSRGSYGYTF.

This rearrangement joins TRBV19 to TRBJ2-2; 12 bases align to TRBD2. With V trimmed by 6 bases and J by 5 bases, 10 bases remained unmatched. Germline V CDR1 and CDR2: LNHDA, SQIVND (reference sequence). CDR3 length: 17 amino acids. In DNA form, the CDR3 reads TGTGCCAGTAGGGGACTAGCGGGTCCTAGAGGTACCGGGGAGCTGTTTTTT. It codes for CASRGLAGPRGTGELFF.

This clonotype showed up many times. The CDR3 protein is CSVEMTGGDIQYF. CDR3 DNA sequence: TGCAGCGTTGAGATGACAGGGGGCGACATTCAGTACTTC. The chain carries TRBV29-1 and TRBJ2-4; TRBD1 aligns across 10 bases. V lost 3 bases and J lost 8; bases outside the gene matches: 4. Germline V lookup: CDR1 SQVTM, CDR2 ANQGSEA. CDR3 size: 13 residues. Using reference TRBV29-1 and TRBJ2-4 for the parts outside the CDR3, the full variable domain is SAVISQKPSRDICQRGTSLTIQCQVDSQVTMMFWYRQQPGQSLTLIATANQGSEATYESGFVIDKFPISRPNLTFSTLTVSNMSPEDSSIYLCSVEMTGGDIQYFGAGTRLSVL.

The table lists this clonotype with many counts. J is TRBJ2-7 and V is TRBV6-5; TRBD1 aligns across 8 bases. The CDR3 runs 16 residues. V dropped 5 bases and J dropped 4; count of bases not matched to a gene: 13. The germline CDR1 and CDR2 sequences are MNHEY and SVGAGI. Here the CDR3 DNA reads TGTGCCAGCAGTCCAGGGGGTGGAGGACAGGGATACGAGCAGTACTTC. It yields the protein CASSPGGGGQGYEQYF.

There are many counts of this clonotype. For the CDR3, the DNA is TGTGCCAGCACTGGGGGGACAGGGTCACTGAACACCGGGGAGCTGTTTTTT. Translated, it gives CASTGGTGSLNTGELFF. The chain has TRBV27 and TRBJ2-2, with 9 bases lining up with TRBD1. Trimming removed 7 bases from V and 1 base from J; junction bases left unmatched: 10. The V gene's germline CDR1 is MNHEY and CDR2 SMNVEV (reference sequence). The CDR3 covers 17 residues.

This clonotype was detected many times. The CDR3 here is CSAPLKGWTGQNEQFF. In nucleotides, the CDR3 is TGCAGTGCCCCCCTTAAGGGTTGGACAGGGCAAAATGAGCAGTTCTTC. V usage is TRBV20-1 and J usage is TRBJ2-1, with 8 bases matching TRBD1. This CDR3 is 16 amino acids long. V shed 6 bases and J 7 bases; nucleotides not matched to a gene: 17. CDR1 and CDR2 from the germline V gene are DFQATT and SNEGSKA (reference sequence).

The sample holds many counts of this clonotype. This chain joins TRBV7-3 and TRBJ2-2, with a weak D call TRBD2 (6 bases). CDR1 is SGHTA, CDR2 FQGTGA, per germline. The germline V and J ends were trimmed by 5 bases and 5 bases, with 15 bases remaining between them. This CDR3 contains 15 residues. The CDR3 coding sequence is TGTGCCAGCAGCCCTGGGCTCCGGGGGACCGGGGAGCTGTTTTTT. It is translated as CASSPGLRGTGELFF.